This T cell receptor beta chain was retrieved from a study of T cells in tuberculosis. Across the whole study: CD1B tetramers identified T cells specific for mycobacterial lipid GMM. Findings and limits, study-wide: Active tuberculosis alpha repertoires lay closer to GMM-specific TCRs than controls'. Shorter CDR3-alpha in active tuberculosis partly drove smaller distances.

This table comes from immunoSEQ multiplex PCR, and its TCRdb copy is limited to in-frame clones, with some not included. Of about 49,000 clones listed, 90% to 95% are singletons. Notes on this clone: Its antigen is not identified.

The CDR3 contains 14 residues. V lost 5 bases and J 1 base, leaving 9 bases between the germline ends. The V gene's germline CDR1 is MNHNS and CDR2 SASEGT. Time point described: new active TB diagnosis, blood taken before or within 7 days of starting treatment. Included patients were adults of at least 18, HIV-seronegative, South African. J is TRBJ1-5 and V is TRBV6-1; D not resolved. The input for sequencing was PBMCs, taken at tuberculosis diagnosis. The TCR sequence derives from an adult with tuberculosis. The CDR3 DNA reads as TGTGCCAGCAGTCTCTCGGGGAGCAATCAGCCCCAGCATTTT. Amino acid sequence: CASSLSGSNQPQHF.